The present entry profiles one T cell receptor beta chain with its context. The germline V gene has CDR1 SGDLS and CDR2 YYNGEE. CDR3 length: 15 residues. V lost 0 bases to trimming and J lost 5 bases, with 12 bases between them. Only in-frame clones appear in the TCRdb table, and some are missing; sequencing was by immunoSEQ multiplex PCR. The sample has roughly 140,000 clones, around four fifths seen once. These data are taken from a study of blood T cell repertoires in COVID-19. The V and J genes are TRBV9 and TRBJ2-1; tentatively, D is TRBD1 (5 bases). The TCR comes from a woman aged 40 to 50 who had recovered from COVID-19. The specimen was PBMCs or T cells enriched from blood (not recorded which). CDR3 nucleotides: TGTGCCAGCAGCGTAGAGGGCAGGGTAAACAATGAGCAGTTCTTC. This codes for CASSVEGRVNNEQFF.